The rows below give T cell receptor beta chains drawn from one sample of a study of post-analysis software for immune sequencing data. In TCRdb, the PCR reads were re-called with MiXCR into one record per CDR3 protein. The repertoire includes hundreds of thousands of distinct CDR3 sequences, roughly 29% of them detected once, and around 0.55% sits in the top ten. The sample was blood. The receptors were gathered from a girl aged 10 to 17 with multiple sclerosis. The CDR3 runs from the conserved cysteine through the conserved F or W. The D gene is left open where the match is weak. The size field is filled for only some rows; it gives once, few, many or a size class.

clone size	J gene	D gene	V gene	CDR3 protein	CDR3 DNA
NA	TRBJ1-1	NA	TRBV7-9	CASSAGQTINTEAFF	TGTGCCAGCAGCGCGGGACAAACCATAAACACTGAAGCTTTCTTT
few	TRBJ2-7	NA	TRBV12-3/TRBV12-4	CASGTGTEDGEQYF	TGTGCCAGCGGAACCGGGACGGAGGACGGCGAGCAGTACTTC
few	TRBJ2-3	NA	TRBV9	CASSVEGVVTDTQYF	TGTGCCAGCAGCGTAGAGGGGGTGGTCACAGATACGCAGTATTTT
NA	TRBJ1-5	NA	TRBV28	CASSPATGRQPQHF	TGTGCCAGCAGCCCAGCAACGGGCCGGCAGCCCCAGCATTTT
NA	TRBJ2-2	NA	TRBV6-2/TRBV6-3	CASSPIPTGELFF	TGTGCCAGCAGCCCCATCCCCACCGGGGAGCTGTTTTTT
NA	TRBJ2-7	TRBD1	TRBV7-8	CASSFRRIRDRATYEQYF	TGTGCCAGCAGCTTTAGGAGAATCCGGGACAGGGCCACCTACGAGCAGTACTTC
NA	TRBJ2-7	TRBD2	TRBV14	CASSQSSGITTYEQYF	TGTGCCAGCAGCCAAAGTAGCGGGATCACCACCTACGAGCAGTACTTC
NA	TRBJ1-2	NA	TRBV27	CTAGVGYGYTF	TGTACAGCGGGTGTAGGCTATGGCTACACCTTC
few	TRBJ2-1	NA	TRBV6-2/TRBV6-3	CASSYSSQASYNEQFF	TGTGCCAGCAGTTACTCGAGTCAAGCATCCTACAATGAGCAGTTCTTC
few	TRBJ2-1	NA	TRBV5-1	CASSFQSSYNEQFF	TGCGCCAGCAGCTTTCAGAGCTCCTACAATGAGCAGTTCTTC
NA	TRBJ2-1	TRBD2	TRBV28	CASVEAGGSYNEQFF	TGTGCCAGCGTAGAAGCGGGGGGGTCCTACAATGAGCAGTTCTTC
NA	TRBJ2-7	NA	TRBV29-1	CSVESLIGGEQYF	TGCAGCGTTGAATCCTTAATAGGGGGCGAGCAGTACTTC
NA	TRBJ2-1	NA	TRBV20-1	CSAGDFKSDEQFF	TGCAGTGCTGGGGACTTTAAGAGCGATGAGCAGTTCTTC
NA	TRBJ2-7	NA	TRBV3-1	CASSQDGGFGEQYF	TGTGCCAGCAGCCAGGACGGAGGCTTTGGGGAGCAGTACTTC
few	TRBJ2-1	TRBD2	TRBV20-1	CSATLAGISQYNEQFF	TGCAGTGCTACTCTAGCGGGTATCTCGCAATACAATGAGCAGTTCTTC
many	TRBJ2-7	TRBD2	TRBV20-1	CSAKARLAGPYEQYF	TGCAGTGCTAAGGCCCGACTAGCGGGCCCCTACGAGCAGTACTTC
NA	TRBJ2-5	NA	TRBV7-9	CASSHPPGPRYQETQYF	TGTGCCAGCAGCCACCCCCCGGGACCCCGGTACCAAGAGACCCAGTACTTC
few	TRBJ2-4	NA	TRBV5-1	CASSDMTRSGSDIQYF	TGCGCCAGCAGCGATATGACCAGGAGCGGGTCGGACATTCAGTACTTC
NA	TRBJ2-2	TRBD2	TRBV3-1	CASSQELAWGELFF	TGTGCCAGCAGCCAAGAACTAGCGTGGGGGGAGCTGTTTTTT
few	TRBJ2-1	NA	TRBV20-1	CSARGYDDEQFF	TGCAGTGCTCGGGGATATGACGATGAGCAGTTCTTC
NA	TRBJ2-7	TRBD2	TRBV2	CASSYDSGRDEQYF	TGTGCCAGCAGCTACGACAGTGGGAGGGACGAGCAGTACTTC
few	TRBJ2-7	TRBD2	TRBV6-1	CASSPRGTSGDAYEQYF	TGTGCCAGCAGCCCTAGGGGCACTAGCGGGGATGCCTACGAGCAGTACTTC
few	TRBJ2-7	TRBD2	TRBV10-2	CASSEEASGDYKQYF	TGCGCCAGCAGTGAGGAGGCTAGCGGGGACTACAAGCAGTACTTC
NA	TRBJ2-7	TRBD2	TRBV6-4	CASMKEAGGGEQYF	TGTGCCAGCATGAAAGAAGCGGGAGGGGGCGAGCAGTACTTC
NA	TRBJ1-2	NA	TRBV15	CATSRQDSLYGYTF	TGTGCCACCAGCAGACAGGACAGCTTGTATGGCTACACCTTC
NA	TRBJ2-1	NA	TRBV6-2/TRBV6-3	CASSYASHEQFF	TGTGCCAGCAGTTACGCTAGCCATGAGCAGTTCTTC
NA	TRBJ1-2	NA	TRBV20-1	CSATGTGGYTF	TGCAGTGCGACCGGGACGGGAGGCTACACCTTC
few	TRBJ2-7	TRBD2	TRBV7-2	CASSSLAGLGEQYF	TGTGCCAGCAGCTCACTAGCGGGATTGGGCGAGCAGTACTTC
few	TRBJ1-2	NA	TRBV4-2	CASSQEPRGTSVYGYTF	TGTGCCAGCAGCCAAGAGCCCCGGGGAACCTCGGTCTATGGCTACACCTTC
many	TRBJ2-5	TRBD1	TRBV7-9	CASSYGQGQETQYF	TGTGCCAGCAGCTACGGACAGGGCCAAGAGACCCAGTACTTC
NA	TRBJ1-4	NA	TRBV4-1	CASSLQFQGPQKLFF	TGCGCCAGCAGCCTACAATTCCAGGGGCCGCAAAAACTGTTTTTT
NA	TRBJ1-5	NA	TRBV2	CASSSKRGSVQPQHF	TGTGCCAGCAGTTCCAAGCGGGGGTCGGTTCAGCCCCAGCATTTT
few	TRBJ2-7	TRBD1	TRBV20-1	CSAPDRAHSYEQYF	TGCAGTGCTCCAGACAGGGCACACTCCTACGAGCAGTACTTC